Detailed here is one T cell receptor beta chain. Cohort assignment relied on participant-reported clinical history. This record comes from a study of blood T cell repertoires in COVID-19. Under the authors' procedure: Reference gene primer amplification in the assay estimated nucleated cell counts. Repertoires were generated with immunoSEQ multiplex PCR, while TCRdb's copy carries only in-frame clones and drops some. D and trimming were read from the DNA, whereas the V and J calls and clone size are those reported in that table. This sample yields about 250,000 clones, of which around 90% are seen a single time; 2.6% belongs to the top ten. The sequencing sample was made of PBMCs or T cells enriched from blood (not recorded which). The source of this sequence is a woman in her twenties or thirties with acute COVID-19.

CDR3 DNA sequence: TGTGCCAGTGGGGCGGGATCGCAAGCTTTCTTT. Its translation: CASGAGSQAFF. The chain couples TRBV19 to TRBJ1-1, with a possible D match to TRBD1 (5 bases). V was pared by 8 bases and J by 9 bases, with 13 bases between. The CDR3 consists of 11 residues. The V gene's germline CDR1 is LNHDA and CDR2 SQIVND (reference sequence). Full variable domain (remainder filled in from reference TRBV19 and TRBJ1-1): DGGITQSPKYLFRKEGQNVTLSCEQNLNHDAMYWYRQDPGQGLRLIYYSQIVNDFQKGDIAEGYSVSREKKESFPLTVTSAQKNPTAFYLCASGAGSQAFFGQGTRLTVV.